Detailed here is one TCR beta chain. Each donor was a Caucasian adult residing in Nashville, Tennessee. The sample comes from a study of shared clonotypes between healthy human individuals. As for the study in general: CD4 naive and CD4 memory each took three plates per donor, while CD8 naive took two and CD8 memory one.

V gave up 7 bases and J gave up 4 bases, with 13 bases separating them. Germline CDR1 is MNHNS and CDR2 is SASEGT. This CDR3 has 13 amino acids. Assay execution took place at the deep level. Per the original methods: As immunoSEQ supplied junction-only sequences (without quality scores), filtering differed. Assay: immunoSEQ multiplex PCR; the TCRdb copy retains only in-frame clones and omits some. That table is the source of V, J and clone size, and D and trimming were worked out from the DNA. The sample yields 2 million to 2.5 million clones, 90% to 97% seen once. This receptor was identified in a man between 18 and 29 years old in good health. The chain carries TRBV6-1 and TRBJ1-1, with D uncertain. The sequenced sample consisted of naive CD4+ T cells sorted from blood. Indicated subset: CD45RA+ positively selected. The CDR3, as DNA: TGTGCCAGCACGGGCCGGAGTAGCACTGAAGCTTTCTTT. Its protein is CASTGRSSTEAFF.